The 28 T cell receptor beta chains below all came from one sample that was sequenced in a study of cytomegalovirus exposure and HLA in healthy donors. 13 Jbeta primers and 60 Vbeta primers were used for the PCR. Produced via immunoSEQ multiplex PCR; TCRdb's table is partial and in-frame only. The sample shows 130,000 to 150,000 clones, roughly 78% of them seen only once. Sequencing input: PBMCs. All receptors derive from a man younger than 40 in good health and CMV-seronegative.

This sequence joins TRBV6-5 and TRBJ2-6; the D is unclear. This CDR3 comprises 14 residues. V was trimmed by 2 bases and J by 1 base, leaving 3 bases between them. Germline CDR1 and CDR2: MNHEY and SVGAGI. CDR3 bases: TGTGCCAGCAGTTACGAGTCTGGGGCCAACGTCCTGACTTTC. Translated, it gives CASSYESGANVLTF.

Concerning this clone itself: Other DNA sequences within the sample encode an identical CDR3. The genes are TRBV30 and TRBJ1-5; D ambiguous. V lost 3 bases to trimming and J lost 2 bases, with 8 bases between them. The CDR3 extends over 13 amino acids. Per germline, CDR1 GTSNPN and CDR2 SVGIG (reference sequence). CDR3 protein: CAWSREGNQPQHF. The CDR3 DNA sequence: TGTGCCTGGAGCCGGGAGGGCAATCAGCCCCAGCATTTT.

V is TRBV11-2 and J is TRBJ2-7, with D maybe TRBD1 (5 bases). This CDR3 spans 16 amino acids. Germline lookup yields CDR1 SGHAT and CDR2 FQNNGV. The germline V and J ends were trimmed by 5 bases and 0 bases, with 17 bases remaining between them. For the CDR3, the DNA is TGTGCCAGCAGCCCCATCCCAGGGTCCCCCTCCTACGAGCAGTACTTC. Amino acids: CASSPIPGSPSYEQYF.

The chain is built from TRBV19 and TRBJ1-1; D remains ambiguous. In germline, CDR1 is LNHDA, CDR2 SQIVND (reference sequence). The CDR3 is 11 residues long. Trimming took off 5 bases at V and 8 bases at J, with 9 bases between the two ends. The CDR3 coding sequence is TGTGCCAGTAGTGAGTTGGTGGAAGCTTTCTTT. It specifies CASSELVEAFF.

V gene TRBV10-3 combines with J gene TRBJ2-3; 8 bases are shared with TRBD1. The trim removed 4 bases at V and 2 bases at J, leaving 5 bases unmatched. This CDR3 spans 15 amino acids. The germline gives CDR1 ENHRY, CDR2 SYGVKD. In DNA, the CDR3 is TGTGCCATCAGTGCGGACAGGGCACCCACAGATACGCAGTATTTT. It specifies CAISADRAPTDTQYF.

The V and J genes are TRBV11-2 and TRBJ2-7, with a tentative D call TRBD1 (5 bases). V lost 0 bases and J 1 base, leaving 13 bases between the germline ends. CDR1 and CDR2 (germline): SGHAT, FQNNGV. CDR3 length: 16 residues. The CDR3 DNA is TGTGCCAGCAGCTTAGACCCAGGGATCCCTTCCTACGAGCAGTACTTC. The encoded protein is CASSLDPGIPSYEQYF.

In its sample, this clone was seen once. CDR3 nucleotide sequence: TGTGCCAGCAGTGGGGAGCAGTCAAGCAATCAGCCCCAGCATTTT. It specifies CASSGEQSSNQPQHF. The rearrangement links TRBV6-5 to TRBJ1-5; D unclear. CDR3 size: 15 residues. Germline CDR1 MNHEY, CDR2 SVGAGI. V lost 5 bases, J lost 1 base, and 12 bases lay in between.

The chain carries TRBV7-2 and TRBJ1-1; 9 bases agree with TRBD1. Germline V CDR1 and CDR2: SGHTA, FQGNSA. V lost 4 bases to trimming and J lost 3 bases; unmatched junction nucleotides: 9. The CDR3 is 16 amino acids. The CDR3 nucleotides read TGTGCCAGCAGCTCCTGGGACAGGGTTGTTCACACTGAAGCTTTCTTT. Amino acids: CASSSWDRVVHTEAFF.

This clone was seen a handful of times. The CDR3 here is CATLGGQLNTEAFF. For the CDR3, the DNA is TGTGCCACTTTGGGGGGGCAGCTGAACACTGAAGCTTTCTTT. This sequence joins TRBV19 and TRBJ1-1; tentative D call: TRBD1 (6 bases). The ends were cut back, 10 bases at V and 0 bases at J, with 15 bases in the middle. CDR1 and CDR2 from the germline V gene are LNHDA and SQIVND (reference sequence). CDR3 length: 14 residues.

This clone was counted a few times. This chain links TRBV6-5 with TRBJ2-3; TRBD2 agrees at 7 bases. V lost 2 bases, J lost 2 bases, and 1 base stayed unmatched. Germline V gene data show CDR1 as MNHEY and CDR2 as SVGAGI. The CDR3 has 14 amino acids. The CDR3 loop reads CASSYGLVTDTQYF. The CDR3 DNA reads TGTGCCAGCAGTTACGGACTAGTCACAGATACGCAGTATTTT.

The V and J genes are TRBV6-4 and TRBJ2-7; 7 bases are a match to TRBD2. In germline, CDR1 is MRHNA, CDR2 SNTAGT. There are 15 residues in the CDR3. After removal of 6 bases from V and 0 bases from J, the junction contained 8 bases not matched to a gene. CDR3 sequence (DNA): TGTGCCAGCAGCGCAGGGACGGGGGGCTCCTACGAGCAGTACTTC. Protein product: CASSAGTGGSYEQYF.

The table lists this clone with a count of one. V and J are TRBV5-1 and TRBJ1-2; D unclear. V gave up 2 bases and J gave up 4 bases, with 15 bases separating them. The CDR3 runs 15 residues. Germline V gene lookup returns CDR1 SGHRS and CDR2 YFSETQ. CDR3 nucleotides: TGCGCCAGCAGCTTAACTAATGGGTTTACCTATGGCTACACCTTC. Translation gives CASSLTNGFTYGYTF.

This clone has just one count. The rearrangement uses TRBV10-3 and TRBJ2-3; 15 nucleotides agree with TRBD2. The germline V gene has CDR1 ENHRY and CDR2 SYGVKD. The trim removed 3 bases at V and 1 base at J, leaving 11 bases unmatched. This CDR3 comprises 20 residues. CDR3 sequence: CAISDNVRTSGRARTDTQYF. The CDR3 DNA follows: TGTGCCATCAGTGATAATGTCAGGACTAGCGGGAGGGCCCGCACAGATACGCAGTATTTT.

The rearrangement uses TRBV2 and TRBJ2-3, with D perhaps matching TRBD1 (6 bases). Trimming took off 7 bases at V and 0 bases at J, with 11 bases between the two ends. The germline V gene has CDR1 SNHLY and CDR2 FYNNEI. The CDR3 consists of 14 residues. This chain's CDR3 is CASNLDSSTDTQYF. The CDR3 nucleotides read TGTGCCAGCAACCTGGACAGTAGCACAGATACGCAGTATTTT.

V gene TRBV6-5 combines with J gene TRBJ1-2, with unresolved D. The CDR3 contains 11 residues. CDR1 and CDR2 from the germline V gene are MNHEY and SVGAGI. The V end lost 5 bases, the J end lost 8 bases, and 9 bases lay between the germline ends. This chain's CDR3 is CASSEALGYTF. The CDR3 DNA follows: TGTGCCAGCAGTGAAGCGTTAGGCTACACCTTC.

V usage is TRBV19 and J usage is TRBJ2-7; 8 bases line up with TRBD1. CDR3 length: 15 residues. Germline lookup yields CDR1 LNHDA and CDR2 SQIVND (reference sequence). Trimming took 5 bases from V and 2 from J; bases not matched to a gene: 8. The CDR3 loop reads CASSPPGQETYEQYF. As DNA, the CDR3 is TGTGCCAGTAGTCCGCCGGGACAGGAGACCTACGAGCAGTACTTC. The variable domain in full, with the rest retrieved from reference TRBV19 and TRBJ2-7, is DGGITQSPKYLFRKEGQNVTLSCEQNLNHDAMYWYRQDPGQGLRLIYYSQIVNDFQKGDIAEGYSVSREKKESFPLTVTSAQKNPTAFYLCASSPPGQETYEQYFGPGTRLTVT.

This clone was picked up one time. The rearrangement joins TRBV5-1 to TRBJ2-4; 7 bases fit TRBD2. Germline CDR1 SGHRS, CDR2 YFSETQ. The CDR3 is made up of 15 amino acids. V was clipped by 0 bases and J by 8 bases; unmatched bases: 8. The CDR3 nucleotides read TGCGCCAGCAGCTTGGGGTCCGGGGGAGGGGACATTCAGTACTTC. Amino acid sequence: CASSLGSGGGDIQYF. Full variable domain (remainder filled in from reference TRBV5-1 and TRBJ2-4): KAGVTQTPRYLIKTRGQQVTLSCSPISGHRSVSWYQQTPGQGLQFLFEYFSETQRNKGNFPGRFSGRQFSNSRSEMNVSTLELGDSALYLCASSLGSGGGDIQYFGAGTRLSVL.

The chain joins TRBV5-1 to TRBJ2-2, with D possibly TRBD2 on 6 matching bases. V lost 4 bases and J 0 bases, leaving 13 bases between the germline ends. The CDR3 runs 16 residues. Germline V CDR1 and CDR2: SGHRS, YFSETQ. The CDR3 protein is CASSTVGGANTGELFF. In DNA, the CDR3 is TGCGCCAGCAGCACCGTTGGAGGGGCGAACACCGGGGAGCTGTTTTTT.

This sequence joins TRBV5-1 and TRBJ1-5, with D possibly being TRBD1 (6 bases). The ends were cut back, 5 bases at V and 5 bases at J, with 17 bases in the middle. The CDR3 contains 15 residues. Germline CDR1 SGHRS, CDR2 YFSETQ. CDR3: CASSTGTNPDQPQHF. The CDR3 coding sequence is TGCGCCAGCAGTACAGGGACCAATCCGGATCAGCCCCAGCATTTT.

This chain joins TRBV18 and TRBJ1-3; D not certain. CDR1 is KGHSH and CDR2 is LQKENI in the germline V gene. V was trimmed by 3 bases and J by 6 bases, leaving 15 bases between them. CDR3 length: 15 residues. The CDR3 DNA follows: TGTGCCAGCTCACCCCGCGTCCAGGTAGAAAACACCATATATTTT. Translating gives CASSPRVQVENTIYF. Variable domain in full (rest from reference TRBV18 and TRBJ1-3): NAGVMQNPRHLVRRRGQEARLRCSPMKGHSHVYWYRQLPEEGLKFMVYLQKENIIDESGMPKERFSAEFPKEGPSILRIQQVVRGDSAAYFCASSPRVQVENTIYFGEGSWLTVV.

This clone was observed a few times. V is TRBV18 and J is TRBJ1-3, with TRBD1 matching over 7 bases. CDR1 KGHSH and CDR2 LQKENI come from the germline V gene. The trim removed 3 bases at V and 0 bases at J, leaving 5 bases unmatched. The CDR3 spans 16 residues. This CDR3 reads CASSPWTGNSGNTIYF. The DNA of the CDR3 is TGTGCCAGCTCACCTTGGACAGGCAACTCTGGAAACACCATATATTTT. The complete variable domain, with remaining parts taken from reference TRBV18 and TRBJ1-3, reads NAGVMQNPRHLVRRRGQEARLRCSPMKGHSHVYWYRQLPEEGLKFMVYLQKENIIDESGMPKERFSAEFPKEGPSILRIQQVVRGDSAAYFCASSPWTGNSGNTIYFGEGSWLTVV.

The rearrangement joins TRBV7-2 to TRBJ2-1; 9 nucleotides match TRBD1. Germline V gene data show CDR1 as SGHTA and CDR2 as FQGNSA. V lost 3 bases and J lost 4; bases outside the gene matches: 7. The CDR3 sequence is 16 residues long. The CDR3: CASSFQGDRAYNEQFF. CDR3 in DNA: TGTGCCAGCAGCTTCCAGGGGGACAGGGCATACAATGAGCAGTTCTTC.

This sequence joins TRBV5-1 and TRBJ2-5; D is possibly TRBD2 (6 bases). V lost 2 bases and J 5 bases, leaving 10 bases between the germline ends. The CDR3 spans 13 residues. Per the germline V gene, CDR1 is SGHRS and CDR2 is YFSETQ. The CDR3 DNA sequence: TGCGCCAGCAGCTTCCTTGGAGGGGAGACCCAGTACTTC. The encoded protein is CASSFLGGETQYF.

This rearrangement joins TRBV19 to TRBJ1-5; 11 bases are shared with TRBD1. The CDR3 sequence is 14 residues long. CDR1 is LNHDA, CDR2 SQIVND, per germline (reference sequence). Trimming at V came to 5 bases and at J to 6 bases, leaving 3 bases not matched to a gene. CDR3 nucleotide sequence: TGTGCCAGTAGTCCGGGGACAGGGGGTCAGCCCCAGCATTTT. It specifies CASSPGTGGQPQHF.

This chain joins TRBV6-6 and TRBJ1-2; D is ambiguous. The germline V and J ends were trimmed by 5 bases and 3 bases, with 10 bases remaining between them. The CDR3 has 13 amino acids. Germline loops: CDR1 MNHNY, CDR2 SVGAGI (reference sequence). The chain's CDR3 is CASSRGTYYGYTF. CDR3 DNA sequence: TGTGCCAGCAGTAGAGGAACCTACTATGGCTACACCTTC.

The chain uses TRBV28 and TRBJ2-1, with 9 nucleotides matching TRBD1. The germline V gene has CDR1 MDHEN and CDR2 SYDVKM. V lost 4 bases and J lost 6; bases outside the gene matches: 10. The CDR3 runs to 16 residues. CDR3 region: CASSSPGTGLGNEQFF. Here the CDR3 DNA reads TGTGCCAGCAGTTCCCCGGGGACAGGGTTGGGCAATGAGCAGTTCTTC.

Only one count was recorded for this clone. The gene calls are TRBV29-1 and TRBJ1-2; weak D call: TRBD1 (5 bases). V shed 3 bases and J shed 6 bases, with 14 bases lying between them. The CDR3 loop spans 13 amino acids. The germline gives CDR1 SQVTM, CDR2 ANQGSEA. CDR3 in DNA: TGCAGCGTTGACATGGGGGGGAAGGATGGCTACACCTTC. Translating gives CSVDMGGKDGYTF.

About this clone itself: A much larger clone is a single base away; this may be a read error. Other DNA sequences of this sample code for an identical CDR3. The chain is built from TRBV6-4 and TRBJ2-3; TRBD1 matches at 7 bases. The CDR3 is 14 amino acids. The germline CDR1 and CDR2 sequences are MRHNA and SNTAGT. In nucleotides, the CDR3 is TGTGCCAGCAGTGACGGGACAGACACAGATACACAGTATTTT. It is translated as CASSDGTDTDTQYF.